This TCR beta chain was recorded in a study of blood T cell repertoires in COVID-19. TCRdb's copy holds only in-frame clones and misses some; the assay was immunoSEQ multiplex PCR. This sample has about 120,000 clones; about 85% occur once, and the top ten carry around 13%. Germline-derived CDR1 and CDR2 are SGHDT and YYEEEE. Losses at the gene ends were 3 bases for V and 2 bases for J; bases not matched to a gene: 2. The CDR3 length is 14 residues. The chain employs TRBV5-6 and TRBJ2-1, with 7 bases fitting TRBD2. The sequenced sample was peripheral blood. The sequence derives from a human donor in a cohort sampled during active COVID-19. CDR3 residues: CASSSLAAYNEQFF. In DNA form, the CDR3 reads TGTGCCAGCAGCTCCCTAGCGGCCTACAATGAGCAGTTCTTC.